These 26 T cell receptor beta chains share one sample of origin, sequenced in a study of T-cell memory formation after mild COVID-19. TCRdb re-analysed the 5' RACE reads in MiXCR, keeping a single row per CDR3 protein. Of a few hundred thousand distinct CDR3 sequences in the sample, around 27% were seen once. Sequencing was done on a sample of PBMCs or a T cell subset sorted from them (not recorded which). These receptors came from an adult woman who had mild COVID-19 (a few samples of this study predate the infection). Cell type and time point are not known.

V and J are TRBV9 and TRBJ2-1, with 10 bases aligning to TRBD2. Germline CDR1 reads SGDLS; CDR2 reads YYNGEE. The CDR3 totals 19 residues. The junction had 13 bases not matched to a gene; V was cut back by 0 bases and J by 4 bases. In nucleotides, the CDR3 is TGTGCCAGCAGCGTAGAGGGGGGGCGGACTAGCGGCCCTTACAATGAGCAGTTCTTC. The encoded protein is CASSVEGGRTSGPYNEQFF.

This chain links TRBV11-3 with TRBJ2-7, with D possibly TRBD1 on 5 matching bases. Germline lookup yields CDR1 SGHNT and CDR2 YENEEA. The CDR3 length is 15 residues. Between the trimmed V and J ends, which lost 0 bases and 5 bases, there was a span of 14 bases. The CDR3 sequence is CASSLDWGLGNEQYF. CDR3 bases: TGTGCCAGCAGCTTAGATTGGGGCCTGGGGAACGAGCAGTACTTC.

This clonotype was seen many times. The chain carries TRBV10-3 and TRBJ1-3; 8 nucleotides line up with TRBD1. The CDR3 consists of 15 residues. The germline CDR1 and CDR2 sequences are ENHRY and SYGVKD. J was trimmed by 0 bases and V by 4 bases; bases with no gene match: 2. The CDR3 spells CAISGTGISGNTIYF. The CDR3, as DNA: TGTGCCATCAGTGGGACAGGGATCTCTGGAAACACCATATATTTT.

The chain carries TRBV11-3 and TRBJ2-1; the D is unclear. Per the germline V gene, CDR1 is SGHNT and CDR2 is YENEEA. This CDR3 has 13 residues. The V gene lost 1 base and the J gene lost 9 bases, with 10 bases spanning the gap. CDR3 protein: CASSLGLLGEQFF. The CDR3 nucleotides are TGTGCCAGCAGCTTAGGATTGCTCGGTGAGCAGTTCTTC.

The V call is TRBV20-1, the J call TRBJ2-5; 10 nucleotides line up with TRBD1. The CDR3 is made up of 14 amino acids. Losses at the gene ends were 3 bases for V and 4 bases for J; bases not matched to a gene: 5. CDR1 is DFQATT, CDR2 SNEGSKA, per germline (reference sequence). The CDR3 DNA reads TGCAGTGCTAGGGACAGGGGGGCGGGAGAGACCCAGTACTTC. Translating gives CSARDRGAGETQYF.

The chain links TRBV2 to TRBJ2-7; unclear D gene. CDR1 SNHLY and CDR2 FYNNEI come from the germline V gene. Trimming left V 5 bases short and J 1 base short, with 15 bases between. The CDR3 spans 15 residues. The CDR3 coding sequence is TGTGCCAGCAGTTTAAGAGACGGTAATTCCTACGAGCAGTACTTC. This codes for CASSLRDGNSYEQYF.

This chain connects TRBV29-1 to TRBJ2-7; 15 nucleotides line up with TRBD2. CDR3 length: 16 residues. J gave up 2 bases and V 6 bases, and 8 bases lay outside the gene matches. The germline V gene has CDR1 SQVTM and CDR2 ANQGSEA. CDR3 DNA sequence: TGCAGCGTGGAGGGACTAGCGGGAGGCGAAACCTACGAGCAGTACTTC. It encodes CSVEGLAGGETYEQYF.

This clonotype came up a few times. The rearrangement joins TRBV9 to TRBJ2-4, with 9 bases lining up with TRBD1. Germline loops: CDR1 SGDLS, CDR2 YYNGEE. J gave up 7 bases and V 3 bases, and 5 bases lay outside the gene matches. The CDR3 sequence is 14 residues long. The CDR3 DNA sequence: TGTGCCAGCAGCGCACGACAGGGGGGCAACATTCAGTACTTC. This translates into CASSARQGGNIQYF.

Here the CDR3 reads CASSPLRSLLNEQFF. For the CDR3, the DNA is TGTGCCAGCAGCCCCCTAAGATCGCTCCTCAATGAGCAGTTCTTC. V usage is TRBV6-2 or TRBV6-3 and J usage is TRBJ2-1, with unresolved D. V lost 6 bases and J lost 6, with 18 bases in between. The CDR3 totals 15 residues. CDR1 and CDR2 from the germline V gene are MNHEY and SVGEGT.

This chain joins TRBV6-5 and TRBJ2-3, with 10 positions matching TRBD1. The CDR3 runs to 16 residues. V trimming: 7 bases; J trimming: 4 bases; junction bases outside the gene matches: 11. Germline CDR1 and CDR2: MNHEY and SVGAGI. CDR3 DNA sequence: TGTGCCAGCACACCTGGGACAGGGGTTTTTTCAGATACGCAGTATTTT. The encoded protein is CASTPGTGVFSDTQYF.

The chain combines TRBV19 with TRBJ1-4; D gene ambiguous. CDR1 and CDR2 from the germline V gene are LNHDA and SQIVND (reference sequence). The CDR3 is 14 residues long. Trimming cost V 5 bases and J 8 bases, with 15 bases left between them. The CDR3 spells CASSPLPMGEKLFF. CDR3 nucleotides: TGTGCCAGTAGTCCCCTACCAATGGGGGAAAAACTGTTTTTT. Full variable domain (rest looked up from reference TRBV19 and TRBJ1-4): DGGITQSPKYLFRKEGQNVTLSCEQNLNHDAMYWYRQDPGQGLRLIYYSQIVNDFQKGDIAEGYSVSREKKESFPLTVTSAQKNPTAFYLCASSPLPMGEKLFFGSGTQLSVL.

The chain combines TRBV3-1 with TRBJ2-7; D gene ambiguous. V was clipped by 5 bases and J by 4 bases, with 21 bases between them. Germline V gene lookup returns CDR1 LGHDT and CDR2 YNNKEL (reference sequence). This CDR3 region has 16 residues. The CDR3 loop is CASSCKNTENLYEQYV. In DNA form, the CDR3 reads TGTGCCAGCAGCTGCAAGAATACAGAGAATCTATACGAGCAGTACGTC.

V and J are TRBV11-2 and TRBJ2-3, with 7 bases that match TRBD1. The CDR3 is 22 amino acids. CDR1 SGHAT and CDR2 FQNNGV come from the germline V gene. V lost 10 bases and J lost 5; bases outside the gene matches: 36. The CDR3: CATTPRKSDNLKGGERIDTQYF. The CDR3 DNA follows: TGTGCCACCACTCCCCGGAAGTCGGACAACCTAAAAGGGGGCGAAAGAATAGATACGCAGTATTTT.

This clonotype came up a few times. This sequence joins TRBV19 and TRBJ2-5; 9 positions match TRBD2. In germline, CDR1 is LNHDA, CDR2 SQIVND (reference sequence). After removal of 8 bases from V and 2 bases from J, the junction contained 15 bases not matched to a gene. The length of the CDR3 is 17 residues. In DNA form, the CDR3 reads TGTGCCAGTGCCCTTCAAGCGGGAGGCTACGCTCAAGAGACCCAGTACTTC. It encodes CASALQAGGYAQETQYF.

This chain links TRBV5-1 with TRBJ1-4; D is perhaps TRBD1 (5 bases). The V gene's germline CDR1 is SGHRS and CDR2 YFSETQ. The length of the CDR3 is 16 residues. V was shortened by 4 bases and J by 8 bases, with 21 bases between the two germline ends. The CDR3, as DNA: TGCGCCAGCAGCCCCCCCAACCGGGACGGGGGAGAAAAACTGTTTTTT. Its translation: CASSPPNRDGGEKLFF.

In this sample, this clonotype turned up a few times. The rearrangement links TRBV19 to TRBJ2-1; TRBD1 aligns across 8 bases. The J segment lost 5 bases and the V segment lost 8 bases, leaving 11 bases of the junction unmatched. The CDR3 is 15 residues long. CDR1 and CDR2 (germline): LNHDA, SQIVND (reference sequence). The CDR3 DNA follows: TGTGCCAGTTCCGACCCCGGGACAGGTAACAATGAGCAGTTCTTC. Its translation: CASSDPGTGNNEQFF.

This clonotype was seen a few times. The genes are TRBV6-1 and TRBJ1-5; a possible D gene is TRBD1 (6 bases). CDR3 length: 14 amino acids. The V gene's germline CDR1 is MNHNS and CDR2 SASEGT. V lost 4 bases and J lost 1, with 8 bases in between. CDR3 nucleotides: TGTGCCAGCAGTGGAGGGGGGAGCAATCAGCCCCAGCATTTT. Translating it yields CASSGGGSNQPQHF.

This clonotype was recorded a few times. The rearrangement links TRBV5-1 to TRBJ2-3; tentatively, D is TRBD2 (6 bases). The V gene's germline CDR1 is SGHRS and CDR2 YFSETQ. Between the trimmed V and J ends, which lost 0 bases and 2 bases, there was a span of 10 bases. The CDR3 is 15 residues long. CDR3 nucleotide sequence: TGCGCCAGCAGCTTGGGACGGGGGAACACAGATACGCAGTATTTT. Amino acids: CASSLGRGNTDTQYF.

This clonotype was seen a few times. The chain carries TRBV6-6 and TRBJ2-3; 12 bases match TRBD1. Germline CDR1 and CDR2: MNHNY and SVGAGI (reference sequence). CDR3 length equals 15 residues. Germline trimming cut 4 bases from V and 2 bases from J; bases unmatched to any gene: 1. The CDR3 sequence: CASSLGQGATDTQYF. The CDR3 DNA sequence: TGTGCCAGCAGTTTGGGACAGGGGGCCACAGATACGCAGTATTTT.

The CDR3 DNA reads TGTGCCAGCAGCGAGGGGGTCGGAGGTATGAACACTGAAGCTTTCTTT. As protein: CASSEGVGGMNTEAFF. This rearrangement joins TRBV5-5 to TRBJ1-1, with D perhaps TRBD1 (6 bases). CDR3 length: 16 amino acids. Germline V gene sequence: CDR1 SGHKS, CDR2 YYEKEE (reference sequence). Trimming pared 4 bases from V and 0 bases from J, leaving 16 bases between.

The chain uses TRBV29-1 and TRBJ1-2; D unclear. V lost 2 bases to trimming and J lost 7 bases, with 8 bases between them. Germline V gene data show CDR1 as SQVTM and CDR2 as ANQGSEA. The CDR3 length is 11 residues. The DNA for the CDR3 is TGCAGCGTTGAATCAGACCTTGGCTACACCTTC. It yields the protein CSVESDLGYTF.

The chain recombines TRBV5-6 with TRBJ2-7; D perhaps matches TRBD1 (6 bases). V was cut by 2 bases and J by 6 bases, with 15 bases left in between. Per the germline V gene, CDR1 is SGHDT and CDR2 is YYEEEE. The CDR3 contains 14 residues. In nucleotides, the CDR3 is TGTGCCAGCAGCTTCTGGACAGAGGGGCCCGAGCAGTACTTC. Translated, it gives CASSFWTEGPEQYF.

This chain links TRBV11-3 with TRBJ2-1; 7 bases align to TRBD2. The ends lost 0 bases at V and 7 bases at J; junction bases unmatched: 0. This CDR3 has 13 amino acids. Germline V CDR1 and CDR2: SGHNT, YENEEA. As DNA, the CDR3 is TGTGCCAGCAGCTTAGAGGGGGGGAATGAGCAGTTCTTC. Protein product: CASSLEGGNEQFF.

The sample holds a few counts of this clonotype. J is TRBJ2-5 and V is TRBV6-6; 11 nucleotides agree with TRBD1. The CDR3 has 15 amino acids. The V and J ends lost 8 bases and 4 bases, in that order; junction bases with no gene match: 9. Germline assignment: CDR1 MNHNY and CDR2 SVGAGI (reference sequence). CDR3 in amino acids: CASGSLGTGGETQYF. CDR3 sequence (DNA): TGTGCCAGCGGTAGCCTCGGGACAGGGGGAGAGACCCAGTACTTC.

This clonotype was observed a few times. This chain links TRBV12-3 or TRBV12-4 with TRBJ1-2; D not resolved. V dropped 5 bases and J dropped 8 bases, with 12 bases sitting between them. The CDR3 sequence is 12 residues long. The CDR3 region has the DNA TGTGCCAGCAGTACCCCGGTCAAGGGCTACACCTTC. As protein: CASSTPVKGYTF.

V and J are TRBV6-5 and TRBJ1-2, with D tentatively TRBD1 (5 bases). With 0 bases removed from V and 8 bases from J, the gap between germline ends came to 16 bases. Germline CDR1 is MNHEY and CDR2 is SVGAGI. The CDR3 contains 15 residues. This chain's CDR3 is CASSYSIGTSGGYTF. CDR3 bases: TGTGCCAGCAGTTACTCCATTGGGACCTCTGGGGGCTACACCTTC.